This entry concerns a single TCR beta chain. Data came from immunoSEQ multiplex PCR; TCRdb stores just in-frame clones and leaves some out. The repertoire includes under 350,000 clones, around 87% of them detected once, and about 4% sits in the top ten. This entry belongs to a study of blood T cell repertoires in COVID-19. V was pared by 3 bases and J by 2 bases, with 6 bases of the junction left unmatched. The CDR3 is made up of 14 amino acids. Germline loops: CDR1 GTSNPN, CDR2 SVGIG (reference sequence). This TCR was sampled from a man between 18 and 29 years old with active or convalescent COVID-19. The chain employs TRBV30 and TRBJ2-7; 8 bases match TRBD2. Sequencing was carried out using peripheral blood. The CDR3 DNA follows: TGTGCCTGGAGAGGTCCCGGGAGGGCCTACGAGCAGTACTTC. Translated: CAWRGPGRAYEQYF.